A selection of T cell receptor beta chains follows, all from one sample in a study of blood T cells in healthy people across ages. In TCRdb, the 5' RACE reads were re-called with MiXCR into one record per CDR3 protein. The repertoire holds roughly 1.4 million distinct CDR3 sequences, with approximately 59% as singletons. The sequencing sample was made of blood. These receptors came from a man aged 18 to 29 in good health. Each CDR3 is given with its conserved first and last residue. Fields, in order: J gene, clone size, D gene, V gene, CDR3 DNA, CDR3 protein. A D gene is named only where the DNA matches it firmly. Rows give clone size only sometimes, using once, few, many, or a class for an expanded clone.

TRBJ2-5 few NA TRBV4-3 TGCGCCAGCAGCCAGTTTATGAGCGAGACCCAGTACTTC CASSQFMSETQYF
TRBJ2-1 NA TRBD1 TRBV6-6 TGTGCCAGCACAGTAACAGGGGGCGCGGGCAATGAGCAGTTCTTC CASTVTGGAGNEQFF
TRBJ2-1 few NA TRBV6-1 TGTGCCAGCAGTGAAGGGGGCTTCTACTATGAGCAGTTCTTC CASSEGGFYYEQFF
TRBJ2-7 few NA TRBV27 TGTGCCAGCAGTTCCTTGAGGGGGGGCCTCAACGAGCAGTACTTC CASSSLRGGLNEQYF
TRBJ2-7 NA TRBD1 TRBV24-1 TGTGCCACCAGTGAACGGGACAGGGACGAGCAGTACTTC CATSERDRDEQYF
TRBJ2-7 NA TRBD1 TRBV12-3/TRBV12-4 TGTGCCAGCGCAAAACTAAACAGGGGGACGTACGAGCAGTACTTC CASAKLNRGTYEQYF
TRBJ2-7 NA NA TRBV2 TGTGCCAGCAGCCGTTTACTCAGGGAGCACGAGCAGTACTTC CASSRLLREHEQYF
TRBJ2-1 few TRBD2 TRBV7-2 TGTGCCAGCAGCTCGACTAGCAGGCAGTTCTTC CASSSTSRQFF
TRBJ2-3 NA TRBD1 TRBV27 TGTGCCAGCAGTCCAGGGACAGTTTTAACAGATACGCAGTATTTT CASSPGTVLTDTQYF
TRBJ2-1 NA TRBD2 TRBV29-1 TGCAGCGTTTGGACTAGCTCCTACAATGAGCAGTTCTTC CSVWTSSYNEQFF
TRBJ2-1 few TRBD1 TRBV3-1 TGTGCCAGCAGCCTGACAGGGAGTCTCTACAATGAGCAGTTCTTC CASSLTGSLYNEQFF
TRBJ1-1 NA NA TRBV15 TGTGCCACCAGCCCTGGAAACACTGAAGCTTTCTTT CATSPGNTEAFF
TRBJ1-2 NA NA TRBV24-1 TGTGCCACCAGTGACCCCGACATGGACTATGGCCACACCTTC CATSDPDMDYGHTF
TRBJ2-5 NA TRBD2 TRBV6-5 TGTGCCAGCAGTTCCCCGGGTAGCGGGGGCGAAGAGACCCAGTACTTC CASSSPGSGGEETQYF
TRBJ2-7 once TRBD2 TRBV20-1 TGCAGTGCTAGACTGAGCGGGGAGGTTTGGTCCGAGCAGTACTTC CSARLSGEVWSEQYF
TRBJ1-5 NA NA TRBV20-1 TGCAGTGCTAGTGATTTGGGAATTAGCAATCAGCCCCAGCATTTT CSASDLGISNQPQHF
TRBJ2-3 NA NA TRBV4-2 TGTGCCAGCAGCCAAGCGGGACCGGCTACAGATACGCAGTATTTT CASSQAGPATDTQYF
TRBJ2-3 NA NA TRBV20-1 TGCAGTGCTAGCGATCGAGTAGTGAGGGATACGCAGTATTTT CSASDRVVRDTQYF
TRBJ1-5 NA NA TRBV7-2 TGTGCCAGCAGCTTAGACGAAACAAGAGGGAAAAATTATCCTAATCAGCCCCAGCATTTT CASSLDETRGKNYPNQPQHF